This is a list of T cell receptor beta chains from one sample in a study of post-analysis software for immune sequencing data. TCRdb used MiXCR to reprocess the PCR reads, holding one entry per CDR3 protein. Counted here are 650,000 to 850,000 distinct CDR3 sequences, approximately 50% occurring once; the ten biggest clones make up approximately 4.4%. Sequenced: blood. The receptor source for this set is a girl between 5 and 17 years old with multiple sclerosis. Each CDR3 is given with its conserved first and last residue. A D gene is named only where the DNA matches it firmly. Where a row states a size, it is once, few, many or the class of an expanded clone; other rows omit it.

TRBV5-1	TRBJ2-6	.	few	CASSSGISSGANVLTF	TGCGCCAGCAGCTCGGGGATAAGCTCTGGGGCCAACGTCCTGACTTTC
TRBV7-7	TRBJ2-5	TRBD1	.	CATHQPPGQKKEQYF	TGTGCCACCCACCAACCCCCGGGACAGAAGAAAGAGCAGTACTTC
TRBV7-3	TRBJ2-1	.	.	CASSLEHPWNEQFF	TGTGCCAGCAGCTTAGAACACCCTTGGAATGAGCAGTTCTTC
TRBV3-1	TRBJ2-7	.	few	CASSQVVFSYEQYF	TGTGCCAGCAGCCAAGTTGTCTTCTCCTACGAGCAGTACTTC
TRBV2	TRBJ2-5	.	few	CASSGGAPQETQYF	TGTGCCAGCAGTGGGGGGGCACCGCAAGAGACCCAGTACTTC
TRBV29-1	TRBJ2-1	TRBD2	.	CSGIGAPGLGAPSYNEQFF	TGCAGCGGCATCGGGGCCCCGGGACTAGGGGCCCCCTCCTACAATGAGCAGTTCTTC
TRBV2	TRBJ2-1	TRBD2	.	CASTGTSQHYNEQFF	TGTGCCAGCACTGGGACTAGCCAGCACTACAATGAGCAGTTCTTC
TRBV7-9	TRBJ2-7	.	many	CASSFYYEQYF	TGTGCCAGCAGCTTCTACTACGAGCAGTACTTC
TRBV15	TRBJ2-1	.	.	CATSRGGFGGRNEQFF	TGTGCCACCAGCAGAGGGGGATTTGGTGGGCGCAATGAGCAGTTCTTC
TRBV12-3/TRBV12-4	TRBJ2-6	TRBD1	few	CASSPMTGANGGANVLTF	TGTGCCAGCAGTCCTATGACAGGGGCGAACGGTGGGGCCAACGTCCTGACTTTC
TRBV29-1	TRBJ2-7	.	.	CSVVPSRVGSSEQYF	TGCAGCGTTGTACCATCCAGGGTAGGTTCCAGCGAGCAGTACTTC
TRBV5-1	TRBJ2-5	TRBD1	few	CASRDRGAETQYF	TGCGCCAGTCGGGACAGAGGGGCAGAGACCCAGTACTTC
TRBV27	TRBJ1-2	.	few	CASSSRQALNYGYTF	TGTGCCAGCAGCTCTCGACAGGCTCTTAACTATGGCTACACCTTC
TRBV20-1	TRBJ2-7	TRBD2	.	CSAKQGLASSYEQYF	TGCAGTGCTAAGCAGGGACTAGCCAGCTCCTACGAGCAGTACTTC
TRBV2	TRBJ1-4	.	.	CASSTREGANEKLFF	TGTGCCAGCTCAACCAGGGAGGGGGCTAATGAAAAACTGTTTTTT
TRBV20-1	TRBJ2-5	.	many	CSASSGETQYF	TGCAGCGCCTCGTCGGGGGAGACCCAGTACTTC
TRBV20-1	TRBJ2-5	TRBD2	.	CSARDPLAGAVGPQEAQYF	TGCAGTGCTAGAGATCCTCTAGCGGGCGCGGTGGGCCCTCAAGAGGCCCAGTACTTC
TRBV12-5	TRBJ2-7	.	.	CASGLADSGSYEQYF	TGTGCTAGTGGTTTGGCGGACTCGGGCTCCTACGAGCAGTACTTC
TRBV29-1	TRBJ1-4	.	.	CSVASTNEKLFF	TGCAGCGTTGCAAGTACTAATGAAAAACTGTTTTTT
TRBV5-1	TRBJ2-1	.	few	CASSLGVYDEQFF	TGCGCCAGCAGCCTCGGGGTTTACGATGAGCAGTTCTTC
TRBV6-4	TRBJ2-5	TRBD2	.	CASSKGGHDEQYF	TGTGCCAGCAGTAAGGGAGGGCACGATGAGCAGTACTTC
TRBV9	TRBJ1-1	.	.	CASSVAAGVMNTEAFF	TGTGCCAGCAGCGTAGCCGCAGGGGTAATGAACACTGAAGCTTTCTTT
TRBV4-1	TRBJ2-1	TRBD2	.	CASSQENSGRAYNEQFF	TGCGCCAGCAGCCAGGAGAATAGCGGGAGAGCTTACAATGAGCAGTTCTTC
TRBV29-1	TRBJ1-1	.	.	CSVAGPEAFF	TGCAGCGTTGCAGGGCCTGAAGCTTTCTTT
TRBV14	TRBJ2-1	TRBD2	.	CASSQPLLAGGRNEQFF	TGTGCCAGCAGCCAACCCTTACTAGCGGGAGGCCGCAATGAGCAGTTCTTC
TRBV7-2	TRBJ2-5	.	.	CASSPGRAGAYWKQYF	TGTGCCAGCAGCCCGGGACGAGCGGGCGCCTATTGGAAGCAGTACTTC
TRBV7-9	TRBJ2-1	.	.	CASSLRARSSYNEQFF	TGTGCCAGCAGCTTACGTGCACGCAGCTCCTACAATGAGCAGTTCTTC
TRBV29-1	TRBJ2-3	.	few	CSVTSAARGADSDTQYF	TGCAGCGTCACCTCAGCCGCTCGGGGGGCGGATTCAGATACGCAGTATTTT
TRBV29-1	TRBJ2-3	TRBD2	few	CSVARTSGTTDTQYF	TGCAGCGTCGCAAGGACTAGCGGGACCACAGATACGCAGTATTTT
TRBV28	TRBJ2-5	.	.	CASSSGGSRETQYF	TGTGCCAGCAGCTCCGGGGGTTCGCGAGAGACCCAGTACTTC
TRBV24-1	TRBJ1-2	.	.	CATSETENYGYTF	TGTGCCACCAGTGAAACAGAGAACTATGGCTACACCTTC
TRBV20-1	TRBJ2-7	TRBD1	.	CSAASNRGRVDEQYF	TGCAGTGCCGCATCTAACAGGGGGCGCGTGGACGAGCAGTACTTC
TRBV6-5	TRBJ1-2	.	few	CASRTMAVNYGYTF	TGTGCTAGCCGAACCATGGCAGTTAACTATGGCTACACCTTC
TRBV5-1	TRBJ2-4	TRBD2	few	CASSLRLAGEFGDEQYF	TGCGCCAGCAGCTTAAGACTAGCGGGAGAGTTCGGCGATGAGCAGTACTTC
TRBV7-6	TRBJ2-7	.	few	CASSHSKDGAYEQYF	TGTGCCAGCAGCCATTCGAAGGACGGAGCCTACGAGCAGTACTTC
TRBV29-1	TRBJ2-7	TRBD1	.	CSVDAPSGQGWLVKYF	TGCAGCGTTGATGCTCCCTCGGGACAGGGGTGGTTGGTTAAGTACTTC
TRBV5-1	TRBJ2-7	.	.	CASHPNSGPYEQYF	TGCGCCAGCCACCCCAACTCGGGGCCCTACGAGCAGTACTTC
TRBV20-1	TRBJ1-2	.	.	CSARYVQFMNGYTF	TGCAGTGCTAGATACGTACAGTTCATGAATGGCTACACCTTC
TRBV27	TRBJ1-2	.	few	CASSPWGQGANYGYTF	TGTGCCAGCAGCCCTTGGGGGCAGGGAGCTAACTATGGCTACACCTTC
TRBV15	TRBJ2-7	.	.	CATSRDRRLPRKGEQYF	TGTGCCACCAGCAGAGATAGGCGGTTGCCCCGAAAGGGAGAGCAGTACTTC